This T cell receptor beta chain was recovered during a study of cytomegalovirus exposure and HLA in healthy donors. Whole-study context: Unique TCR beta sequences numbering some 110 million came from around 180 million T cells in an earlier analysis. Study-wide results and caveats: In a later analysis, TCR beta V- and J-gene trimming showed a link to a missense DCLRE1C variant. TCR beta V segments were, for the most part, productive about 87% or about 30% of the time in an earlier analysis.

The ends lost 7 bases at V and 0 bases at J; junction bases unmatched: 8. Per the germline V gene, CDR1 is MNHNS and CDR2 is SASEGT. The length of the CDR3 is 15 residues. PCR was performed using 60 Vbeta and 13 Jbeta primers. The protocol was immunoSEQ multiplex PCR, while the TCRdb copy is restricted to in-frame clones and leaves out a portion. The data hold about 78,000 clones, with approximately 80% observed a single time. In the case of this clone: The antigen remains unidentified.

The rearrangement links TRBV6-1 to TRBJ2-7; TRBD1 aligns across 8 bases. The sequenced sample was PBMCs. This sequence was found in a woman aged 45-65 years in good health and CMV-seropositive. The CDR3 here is CASTFGQGGSYEQYV. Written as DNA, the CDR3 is TGTGCCAGCACTTTTGGACAGGGTGGCTCCTACGAGCAGTACGTC.